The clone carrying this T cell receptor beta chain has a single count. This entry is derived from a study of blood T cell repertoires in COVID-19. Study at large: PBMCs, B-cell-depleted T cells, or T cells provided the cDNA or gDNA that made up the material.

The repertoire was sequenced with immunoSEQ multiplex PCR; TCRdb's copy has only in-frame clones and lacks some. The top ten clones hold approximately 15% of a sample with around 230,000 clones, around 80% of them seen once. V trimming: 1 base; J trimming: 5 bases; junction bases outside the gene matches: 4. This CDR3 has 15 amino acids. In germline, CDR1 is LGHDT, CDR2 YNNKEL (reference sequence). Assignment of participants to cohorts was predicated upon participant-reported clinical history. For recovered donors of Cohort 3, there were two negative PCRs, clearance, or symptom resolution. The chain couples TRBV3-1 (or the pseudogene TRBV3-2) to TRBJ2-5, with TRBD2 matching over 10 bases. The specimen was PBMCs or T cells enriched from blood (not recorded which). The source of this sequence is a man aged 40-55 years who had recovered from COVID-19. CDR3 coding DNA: TGTGCCAGCAGCCAAGGCGGGACTAGCGAGGAGACCCAGTACTTC. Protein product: CASSQGGTSEETQYF.